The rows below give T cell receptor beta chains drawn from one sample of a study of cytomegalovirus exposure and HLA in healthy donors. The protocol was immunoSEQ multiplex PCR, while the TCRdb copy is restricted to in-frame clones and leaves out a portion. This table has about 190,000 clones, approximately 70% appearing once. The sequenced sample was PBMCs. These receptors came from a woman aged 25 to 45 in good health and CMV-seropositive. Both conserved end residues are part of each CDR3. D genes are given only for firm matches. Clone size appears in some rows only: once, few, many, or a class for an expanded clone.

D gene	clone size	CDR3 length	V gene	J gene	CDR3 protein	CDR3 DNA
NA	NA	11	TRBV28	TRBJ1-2	CASSWAYGYTF	TGTGCCAGCAGTTGGGCCTATGGCTACACCTTC
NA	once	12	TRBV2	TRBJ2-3	CASSPLQDTQYF	TGTGCCAGCAGTCCCCTACAGGATACGCAGTATTTT
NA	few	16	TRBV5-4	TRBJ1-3	CASSLGGLFSGNTIYF	TGTGCCAGCAGCTTGGGAGGCCTGTTCTCTGGAAACACCATATATTTT
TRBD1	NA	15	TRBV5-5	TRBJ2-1	CASSSPGTGVLQQFF	TGTGCCAGCAGCTCCCCCGGGACAGGAGTATTACAGCAGTTCTTC
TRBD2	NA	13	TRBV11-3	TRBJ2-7	CASSPSGSYEQYF	TGTGCCAGCAGCCCAAGCGGGAGCTACGAGCAGTACTTC
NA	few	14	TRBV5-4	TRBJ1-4	CASSLGQRNEKLFF	TGTGCCAGCAGCTTGGGACAGAGAAATGAAAAACTGTTTTTT
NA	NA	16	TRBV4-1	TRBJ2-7	CASSQQFLESSYEQYF	TGCGCCAGCAGCCAGCAATTCCTAGAAAGCTCCTACGAGCAGTACTTC
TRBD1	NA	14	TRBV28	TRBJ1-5	CASSKDRVNQPQHF	TGTGCCAGCAGCAAGGACAGGGTAAATCAGCCCCAGCATTTT
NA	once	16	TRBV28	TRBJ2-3	CASSLAGVVSTDTQYF	TGTGCCAGCAGTTTAGCGGGCGTCGTTAGCACAGATACGCAGTATTTT
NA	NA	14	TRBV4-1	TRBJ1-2	CASSQDTGSTGYTF	TGCGCCAGCAGCCAAGATACAGGGAGCACGGGCTACACCTTC
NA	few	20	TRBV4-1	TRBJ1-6	CASSQTQLGGESSYNSPLHF	TGCGCCAGCAGCCAAACTCAGTTGGGGGGGGAGAGCTCCTATAATTCACCCCTCCACTTT
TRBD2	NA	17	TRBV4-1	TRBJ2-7	CASSQDRTSGSSYEQYF	TGCGCCAGCAGCCAAGATAGGACTAGCGGGAGCTCCTACGAGCAGTACTTC
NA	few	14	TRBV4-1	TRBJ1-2	CASSQTAAALGYTF	TGCGCCAGCAGCCAGACGGCCGCGGCGCTTGGCTACACCTTC
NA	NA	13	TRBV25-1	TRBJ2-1	CASSGLAHNEQFF	TGTGCCAGCAGTGGGCTAGCTCACAATGAGCAGTTCTTC
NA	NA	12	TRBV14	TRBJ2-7	CASSQSGLEQYF	TGTGCCAGCAGCCAATCAGGGCTCGAGCAGTACTTC
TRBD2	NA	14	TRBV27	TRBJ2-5	CASSFSGGGETQYF	TGTGCCAGCAGTTTTTCGGGGGGGGGAGAGACCCAGTACTTC
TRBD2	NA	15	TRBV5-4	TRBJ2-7	CASSKTGTRTYEQYF	TGTGCCAGCAGCAAAACCGGGACTAGAACCTACGAGCAGTACTTC
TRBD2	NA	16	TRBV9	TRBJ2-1	CASSVVAGGSGNEQFF	TGTGCCAGCAGCGTAGTTGCGGGAGGATCGGGCAATGAGCAGTTCTTC
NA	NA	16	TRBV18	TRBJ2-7	CASSPYRQTPDYEQYF	TGTGCCAGCTCACCCTATCGCCAGACACCGGACTACGAGCAGTACTTC
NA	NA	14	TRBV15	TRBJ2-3	CATSRSPSTDTQYF	TGTGCCACCAGCAGATCTCCGAGCACAGATACGCAGTACTTT
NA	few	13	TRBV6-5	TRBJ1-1	CASTQAEATEAFF	TGTGCCAGCACCCAAGCCGAGGCCACTGAAGCTTTCTTT
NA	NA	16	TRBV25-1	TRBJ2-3	CASSDGRAAKADTQYF	TGTGCCAGCAGTGACGGGCGGGCAGCGAAGGCAGATACGCAGTATTTT
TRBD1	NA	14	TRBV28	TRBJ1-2	CASSLPGTGNGYTF	TGTGCCAGTTCTCTTCCGGGGACAGGGAATGGCTACACCTTC
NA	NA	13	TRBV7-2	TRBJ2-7	CASSSRDSGEQYF	TGTGCCAGCAGTTCTCGGGACTCAGGGGAGCAGTACTTC
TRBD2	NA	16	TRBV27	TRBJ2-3	CASSLTSGIATDTQYF	TGTGCCAGCAGTTTGACTAGCGGGATCGCGACAGATACGCAGTATTTT
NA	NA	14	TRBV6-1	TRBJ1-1	CASSPFTVNTEAFF	TGTGCCAGCAGCCCGTTCACAGTGAACACTGAAGCTTTCTTT